A selection of T cell receptor beta chains follows, all from one sample in a study of cytomegalovirus exposure and HLA in healthy donors. Here immunoSEQ multiplex PCR was the method, and the copy in TCRdb shows in-frame clones only, minus some. The sample has nearly 200,000 clones, 82% seen once. The sequenced sample consisted of PBMCs. The receptor source for this set is a woman in her forties or fifties in good health and CMV-seropositive. The CDR3 runs from the conserved cysteine through the conserved F or W. D genes are given only for firm matches. Some rows have no size entry. The others give once, few or many, or a class for an expanded clone.

clone_size,v_call,d_call,cdr3_length,j_call,cdr3_nt,cdr3_aa
NA,TRBV2,TRBD1,13,TRBJ1-2,TGTGCCAGCAGCCGACAGGGAGACTATGGCTACACCTTC,CASSRQGDYGYTF
NA,TRBV19,TRBD1,17,TRBJ2-6,TGTGCCAGTAGTTCATGGACAGGGGGCGGTGGGGCCAACGGCCTGACTTTC,CASSSWTGGGGANGLTF
NA,TRBV6-5,TRBD1,16,TRBJ2-5,TGTGCCAGCAGTTACTCGTACCGGACAGGGCGGGAGACCCAGTACTTC,CASSYSYRTGRETQYF
NA,TRBV19,TRBD1,14,TRBJ1-4,TGTGCCAGTAGTACAGGGGGAAGTAATGAAAAACTGTTTTTT,CASSTGGSNEKLFF
NA,TRBV19,TRBD1,14,TRBJ2-2,TGTGCCAGTAGTAACAGGGGGCGCAATGGGGAGCTGTTTTTT,CASSNRGRNGELFF
few,TRBV5-8,NA,13,TRBJ1-4,TGTGCCAGCAGCGTCCGGTCGGGTGAAAAACTGTTTTTT,CASSVRSGEKLFF
NA,TRBV5-1,NA,13,TRBJ1-6,TGCGCCAGCAGCCTCACCACGGATTCACCCCTCCACTTT,CASSLTTDSPLHF
NA,TRBV28,TRBD1,14,TRBJ1-5,TGTGCCAGCAGTTTAAGACAGGGGAGTCAGCCCCAGCATTTT,CASSLRQGSQPQHF
NA,TRBV4-2,NA,14,TRBJ1-6,TGTGCCAGCAGCCTGGACAGATATAATTCACCCCTCCACTTT,CASSLDRYNSPLHF
NA,TRBV6-5,NA,14,TRBJ2-7,TGTGCCAGCAGTTACTCGACCGGGGTGTGGGAGCAGTACTTC,CASSYSTGVWEQYF
NA,TRBV6-5,TRBD2,15,TRBJ2-7,TGTGCCAGCAGTTACGATGCGGGGGGGTTCTACGAGCAGTACTTC,CASSYDAGGFYEQYF
few,TRBV19,NA,15,TRBJ2-3,TGTGCCAGTAGTATGATAGGAGAGCGCACAGATACGCAGTATTTT,CASSMIGERTDTQYF
NA,TRBV6-6,NA,13,TRBJ2-5,TGTGCCAGCAGTAACAGGGATCAGGAGACCCAGTACTTC,CASSNRDQETQYF
few,TRBV29-1,TRBD2,15,TRBJ2-5,TGCAGCGTTCCGACTAGCGGGCTCATCGGGGAGACCCAGTACTTC,CSVPTSGLIGETQYF
NA,TRBV10-2,NA,13,TRBJ1-4,TGCGCCAGCAGTGGGGGCGATAATGAAAAACTGTTTTTT,CASSGGDNEKLFF
NA,TRBV28,TRBD2,16,TRBJ2-1,TGTGCCAGCAGTACCTCGGGCGGGGGATCCTACAATGAGCAGTTCTTC,CASSTSGGGSYNEQFF
NA,TRBV2,TRBD2,14,TRBJ2-7,TGTGCCAGCAGACTAGGACTAGCGGCCTACGAGCAGTACTTC,CASRLGLAAYEQYF
NA,TRBV2,TRBD1,15,TRBJ1-5,TGTGCCAGCAGTGACCAGGACAGGTCAAATCAGCCCCAGCATTTT,CASSDQDRSNQPQHF
NA,TRBV11-2,TRBD2,15,TRBJ2-1,TGTGCCAGCAGCTTCGGGACTAGCGGAAGTAATGAGCAGTTCTTC,CASSFGTSGSNEQFF
NA,TRBV7-8,NA,16,TRBJ2-7,TGTGCCAGCAGCTTAGGACCGGGCGGGAACACATACGAGCAGTACTTC,CASSLGPGGNTYEQYF
NA,TRBV7-3,NA,13,TRBJ1-5,TGTGCCAGCAGCTTAACAGGGGGTCAGCCCCAGCATTTT,CASSLTGGQPQHF
once,TRBV12-5,TRBD1,15,TRBJ2-7,TGTGCTAGTGGTTGTAACAGGGGGCCCTCCTACGAGCAGTACTTC,CASGCNRGPSYEQYF
NA,TRBV19,NA,15,TRBJ1-5,TGTGCCAGTAGTAATCAGGGATGGAGCAATCAGCCCCAGCATTTT,CASSNQGWSNQPQHF
NA,TRBV18,NA,15,TRBJ1-2,TGTGCCAGCTCACCCCCCTCGACAGGTTGGAAAGGCTACACCTTC,CASSPPSTGWKGYTF
NA,TRBV7-2,TRBD2,18,TRBJ2-3,TGTGCCAGCAGCTTAGCGACGACTAGCGGGGGGGTCTCAGATACGCAGTATTTT,CASSLATTSGGVSDTQYF
NA,TRBV7-9,TRBD1,14,TRBJ1-2,TGTGCCAGCAGCTTGGGACAGGGGAACTATGGCTACACCTTC,CASSLGQGNYGYTF
NA,TRBV10-2,NA,16,TRBJ2-6,TGCGCCAGCAACGGGGGACCAAGCTCTGGGGCCAACGGCCTGACTTTC,CASNGGPSSGANGLTF
few,TRBV11-2,TRBD1,15,TRBJ2-7,TGTGCCAGCAGCTTATACGACAGGGTTACCTACGAGCAGTACTTC,CASSLYDRVTYEQYF
NA,TRBV7-9,NA,14,TRBJ1-2,TGTGCCAGCAGCTTAGTTACAGCTAACTATGGCTACACCTTC,CASSLVTANYGYTF
NA,TRBV29-1,TRBD1,13,TRBJ1-1,TGCAGCGTCCAAGGACAGGGGGGCACTGAAGCTTTCTTT,CSVQGQGGTEAFF
NA,TRBV6-1,NA,14,TRBJ1-2,TGTGCCAGCAGCCCCATCAGGGGAATCTATGGCTACACCTTC,CASSPIRGIYGYTF
NA,TRBV29-1,TRBD2,18,TRBJ2-1,TGCAGCGTTGTGTCTGTGACTAGCGGGCAGAGCTCCTACAATGAGCAGTTCTTC,CSVVSVTSGQSSYNEQFF
NA,TRBV7-3,TRBD2,15,TRBJ2-3,TGTGCCAGCAGCCTGGGGGGGAGTGTCACAGATACGCAGTATTTT,CASSLGGSVTDTQYF
NA,TRBV30,TRBD2,14,TRBJ2-2,TGTGCCTGGGACACTAGCGGGAGGGAAGGGGAGCTGTTTTTT,CAWDTSGREGELFF
NA,TRBV7-2,TRBD2,15,TRBJ2-3,TGTGCCAGCAGCTTTAGCGGGAGGGGCACAGATACGCAGTATTTT,CASSFSGRGTDTQYF
NA,TRBV6-5,NA,14,TRBJ1-2,TGTGCCAGCCGTTTTGGCGGGAATCTCTATGGCTACACCTTC,CASRFGGNLYGYTF
NA,TRBV2,NA,15,TRBJ2-4,TGTGCCAGCAGTGAAGTACTAGGAGTAAAAAACAGTCAGTACTTC,CASSEVLGVKNSQYF
once,TRBV6-1,TRBD2,15,TRBJ2-3,TGTGCCAGCACCCAGAGCGGGAGAGGGGCAGATACGCAGTATTTT,CASTQSGRGADTQYF
NA,TRBV11-2,TRBD2,13,TRBJ2-1,TGTGCCAGCTTGGCGGGGGTCCACAATGAGCAGTTCTTC,CASLAGVHNEQFF
NA,TRBV13,NA,21,TRBJ2-7,TGTGCCAGCAGCTTCCAAAGATTATCCGGGACTTCCTTGGGGAGCTCCTACGAGCAGTACTTC,CASSFQRLSGTSLGSSYEQYF
NA,TRBV7-6,NA,14,TRBJ2-7,TGTGCCAGCAGCTTAAGGGTCGGGGGTTTCGAGCAGTACTTC,CASSLRVGGFEQYF
NA,TRBV11-2,TRBD2,15,TRBJ2-1,TGTGCCAGCAGCCCTGGGACTAGCGGATACAATGAGCAGTTCTTC,CASSPGTSGYNEQFF
NA,TRBV28,NA,13,TRBJ2-3,TGTGCCAGCAGTCCCTCCGGCGCGGGTACGCAGTATTTT,CASSPSGAGTQYF
NA,TRBV27,TRBD2,14,TRBJ2-7,TGTGCCAGCAGTTTAAGCGGGGGGCCCTACGAGCAGTACTTC,CASSLSGGPYEQYF
NA,TRBV28,NA,12,TRBJ1-6,TGTGCCAGCAGTTCGGCAGGGAGGCTCCTCCACTTT,CASSSAGRLLHF
once,TRBV28,NA,15,TRBJ1-3,TGTGCCAGCGCACTCCCGGGACAATCTGGAAACACCATATATTTT,CASALPGQSGNTIYF
NA,TRBV28,NA,15,TRBJ1-4,TGTGCCAGCAACTCACCGGGAGAGGTGTGGGAAAAACTGTTTTTT,CASNSPGEVWEKLFF
NA,TRBV19,NA,15,TRBJ1-6,TGTGCCAGTAGTATAGCGGCGGATTTTAATTCACCCCTCCACTTT,CASSIAADFNSPLHF
NA,TRBV6-5,NA,13,TRBJ1-1,TGTGCCAGCAGTACGGGGGAGGACACTGAAGCTTTCTTT,CASSTGEDTEAFF